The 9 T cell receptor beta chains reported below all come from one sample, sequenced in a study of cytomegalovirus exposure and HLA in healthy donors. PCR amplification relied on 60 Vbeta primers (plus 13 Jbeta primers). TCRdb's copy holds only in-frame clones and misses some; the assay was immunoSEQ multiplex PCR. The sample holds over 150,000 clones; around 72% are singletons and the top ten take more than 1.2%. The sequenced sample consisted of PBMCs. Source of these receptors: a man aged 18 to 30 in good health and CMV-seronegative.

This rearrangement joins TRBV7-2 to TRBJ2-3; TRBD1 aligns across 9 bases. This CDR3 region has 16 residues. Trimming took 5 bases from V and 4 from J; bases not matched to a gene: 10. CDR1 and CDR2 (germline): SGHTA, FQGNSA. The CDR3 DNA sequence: TGTGCCAGCAGCCCCTTACCGGGACAGGGACCAGATACGCAGTATTTT. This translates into CASSPLPGQGPDTQYF.

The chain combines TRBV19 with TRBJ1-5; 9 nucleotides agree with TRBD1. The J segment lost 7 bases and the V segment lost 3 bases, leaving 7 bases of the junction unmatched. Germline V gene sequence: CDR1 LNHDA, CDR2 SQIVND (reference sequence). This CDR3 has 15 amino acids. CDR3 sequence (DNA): TGTGCCAGTAGTATGGACAGGGGTGGAATCCAGCCCCAGCATTTT. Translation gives CASSMDRGGIQPQHF.

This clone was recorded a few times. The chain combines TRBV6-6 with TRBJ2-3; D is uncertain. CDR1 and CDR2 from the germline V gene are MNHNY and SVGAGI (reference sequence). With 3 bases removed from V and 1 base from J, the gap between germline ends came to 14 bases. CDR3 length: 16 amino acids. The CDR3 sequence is CASSYTERTRTDTQYF. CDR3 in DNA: TGTGCCAGCAGTTATACGGAGCGAACTCGCACAGATACGCAGTATTTT.

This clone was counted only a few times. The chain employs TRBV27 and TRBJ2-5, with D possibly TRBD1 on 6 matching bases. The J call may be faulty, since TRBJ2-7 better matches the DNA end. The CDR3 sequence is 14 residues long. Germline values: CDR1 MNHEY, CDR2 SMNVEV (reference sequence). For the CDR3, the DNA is TGTGCCAGCAGTTACTCGACAGGTGGAAACGAGCAGTACTTC. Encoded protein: CASSYSTGGNEQYF.

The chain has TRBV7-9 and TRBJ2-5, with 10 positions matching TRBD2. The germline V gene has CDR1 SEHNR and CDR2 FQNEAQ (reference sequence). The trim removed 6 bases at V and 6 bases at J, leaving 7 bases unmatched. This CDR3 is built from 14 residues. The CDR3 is CASRSGLAVQTQYF. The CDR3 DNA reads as TGTGCCAGCAGATCAGGACTAGCGGTTCAGACCCAGTACTTC.

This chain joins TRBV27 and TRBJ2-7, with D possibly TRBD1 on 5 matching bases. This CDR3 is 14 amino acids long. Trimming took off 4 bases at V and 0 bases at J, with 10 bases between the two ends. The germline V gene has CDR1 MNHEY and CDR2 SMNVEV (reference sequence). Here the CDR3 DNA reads TGTGCCAGCAGTTACAGGACCCTCTCCTACGAGCAGTACTTC. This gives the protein CASSYRTLSYEQYF.

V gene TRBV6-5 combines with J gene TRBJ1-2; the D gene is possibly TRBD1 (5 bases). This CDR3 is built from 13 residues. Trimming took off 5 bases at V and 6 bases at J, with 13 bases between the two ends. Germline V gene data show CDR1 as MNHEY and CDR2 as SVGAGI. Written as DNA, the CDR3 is TGTGCCAGCAGTCGCAGGGAGGAGCATGGCTACACCTTC. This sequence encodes CASSRREEHGYTF.

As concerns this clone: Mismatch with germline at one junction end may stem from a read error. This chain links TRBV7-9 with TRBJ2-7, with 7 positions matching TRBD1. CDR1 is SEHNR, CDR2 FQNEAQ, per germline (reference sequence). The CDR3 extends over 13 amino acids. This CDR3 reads CSSSLYRGDEQYF. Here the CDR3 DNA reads TGTTCCAGCAGCCTCTACAGGGGTGACGAGCAGTACTTC.

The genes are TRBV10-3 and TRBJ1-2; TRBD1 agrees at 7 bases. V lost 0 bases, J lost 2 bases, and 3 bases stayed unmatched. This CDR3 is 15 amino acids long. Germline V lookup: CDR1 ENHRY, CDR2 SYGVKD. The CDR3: CAISESGQTNYGYTF. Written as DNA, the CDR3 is TGTGCCATCAGTGAGTCGGGACAGACGAACTATGGCTACACCTTC.